This T cell receptor (beta chain) originates from a study of neoadjuvant anti-PD-1 for oral cavity cancer. Whole-study results and caveats: Post-nivolumab, blood T cell clonality was significantly elevated in non-responders. Higher pretreatment blood Treg/Th17 ratios correlated with higher pretreatment blood and lower post-treatment tumor TCRbeta clonality. Only a few patients per response group were TCR-analyzed; validation needed.

The V end lost 4 bases, the J end lost 3 bases, and 13 bases lay between the germline ends. Per the germline V gene, CDR1 is SGHRS and CDR2 is YFSETQ. The CDR3 runs 14 residues. Repertoires were generated with immunoSEQ multiplex PCR, while TCRdb's copy carries only in-frame clones and drops some. The table has some 15,000 clones, 71% seen once. Worth noting for this clone: What it recognizes is unknown.

The sequencing here drew on PBMCs, taken before nivolumab (anti-PD-1) treatment. The receptor was derived from a person aged 40-85 years with oral cavity squamous cell carcinoma. This chain uses TRBV5-1 with TRBJ1-1, with D possibly being TRBD1 (6 bases). The CDR3 DNA is TGCGCCAGCAGCCAGGGGCTGGGGTACACTGAAGCTTTCTTT. Protein product: CASSQGLGYTEAFF. The whole variable domain, filled in from reference TRBV5-1 and TRBJ1-1, reads KAGVTQTPRYLIKTRGQQVTLSCSPISGHRSVSWYQQTPGQGLQFLFEYFSETQRNKGNFPGRFSGRQFSNSRSEMNVSTLELGDSALYLCASSQGLGYTEAFFGQGTRLTVV.